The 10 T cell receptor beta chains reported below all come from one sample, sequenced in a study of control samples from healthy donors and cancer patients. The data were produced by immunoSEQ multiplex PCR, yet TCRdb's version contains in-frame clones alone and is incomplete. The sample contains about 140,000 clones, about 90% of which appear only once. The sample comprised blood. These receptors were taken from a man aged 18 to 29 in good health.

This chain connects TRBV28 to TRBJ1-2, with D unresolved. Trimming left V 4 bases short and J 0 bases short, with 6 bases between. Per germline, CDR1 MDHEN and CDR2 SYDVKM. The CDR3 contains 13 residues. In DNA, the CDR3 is TGTGCCAGCAGTTCGCCGCCTAACTATGGCTACACCTTC. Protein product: CASSSPPNYGYTF.

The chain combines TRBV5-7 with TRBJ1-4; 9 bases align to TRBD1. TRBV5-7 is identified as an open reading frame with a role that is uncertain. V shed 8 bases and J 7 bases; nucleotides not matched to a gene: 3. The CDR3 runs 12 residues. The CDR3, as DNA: TGTGCCAGGATGACAGGGGGTGAAAAACTGTTTTTT. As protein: CARMTGGEKLFF.

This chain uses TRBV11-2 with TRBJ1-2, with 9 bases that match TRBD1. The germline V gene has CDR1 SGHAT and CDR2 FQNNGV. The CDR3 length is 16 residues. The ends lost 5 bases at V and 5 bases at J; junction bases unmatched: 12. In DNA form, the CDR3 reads TGTGCCAGCAGCCTTTCGGGGACAGGGACCCTATATGGCTACACCTTC. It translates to CASSLSGTGTLYGYTF.

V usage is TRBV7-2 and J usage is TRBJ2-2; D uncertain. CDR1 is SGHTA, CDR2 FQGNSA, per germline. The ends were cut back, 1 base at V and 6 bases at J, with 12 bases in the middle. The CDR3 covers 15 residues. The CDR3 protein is CASSLDRPDSGELFF. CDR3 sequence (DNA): TGTGCCAGCAGCTTAGACCGACCCGATTCCGGGGAGCTGTTTTTT.

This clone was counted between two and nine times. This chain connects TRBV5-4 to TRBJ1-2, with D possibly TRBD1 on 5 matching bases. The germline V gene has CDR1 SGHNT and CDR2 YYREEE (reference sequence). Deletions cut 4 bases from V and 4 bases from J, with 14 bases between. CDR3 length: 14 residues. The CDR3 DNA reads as TGTGCCAGCAGCACCCCCGCAGGGTCCTATGGCTACACCTTC. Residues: CASSTPAGSYGYTF.

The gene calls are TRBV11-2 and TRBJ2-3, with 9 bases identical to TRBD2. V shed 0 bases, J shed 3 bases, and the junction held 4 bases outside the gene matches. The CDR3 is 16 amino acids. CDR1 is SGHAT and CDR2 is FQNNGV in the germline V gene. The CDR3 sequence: CASSLEVAGDTDTQYF. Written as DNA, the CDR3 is TGTGCCAGCAGCTTAGAGGTAGCGGGGGATACAGATACGCAGTATTTT.

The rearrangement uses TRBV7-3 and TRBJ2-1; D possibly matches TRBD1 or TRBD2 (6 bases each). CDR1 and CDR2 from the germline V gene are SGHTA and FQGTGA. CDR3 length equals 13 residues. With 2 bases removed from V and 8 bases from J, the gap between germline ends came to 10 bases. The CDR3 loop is CASSLSGEDEQFF. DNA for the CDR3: TGTGCCAGCAGCTTATCAGGGGAGGATGAGCAGTTCTTC.

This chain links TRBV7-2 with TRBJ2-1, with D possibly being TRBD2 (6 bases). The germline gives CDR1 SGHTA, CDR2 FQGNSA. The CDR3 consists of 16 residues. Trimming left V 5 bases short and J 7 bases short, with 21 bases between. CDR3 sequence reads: CASSTNTAGLTNEQFF. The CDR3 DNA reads TGTGCCAGCAGCACGAACACTGCGGGACTGACGAATGAGCAGTTCTTC.

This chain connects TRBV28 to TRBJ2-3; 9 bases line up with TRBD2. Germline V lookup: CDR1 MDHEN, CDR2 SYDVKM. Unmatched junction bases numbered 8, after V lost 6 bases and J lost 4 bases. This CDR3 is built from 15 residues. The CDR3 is CASSRRGGGADTQYF. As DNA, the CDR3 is TGTGCCAGCAGCCGGCGGGGGGGAGGCGCAGATACGCAGTATTTT.

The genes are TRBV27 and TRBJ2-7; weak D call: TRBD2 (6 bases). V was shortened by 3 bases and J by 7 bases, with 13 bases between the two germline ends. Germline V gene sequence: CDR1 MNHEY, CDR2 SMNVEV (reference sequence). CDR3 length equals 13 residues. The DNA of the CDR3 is TGTGCCAGCAGTTTTTTCCCCGGGGGAGAGCAGTACTTC. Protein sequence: CASSFFPGGEQYF.